This T cell receptor (beta chain) was identified in a study of T cells in Graves' hyperthyroidism and ophthalmopathy (dated by TCRdb to the late 2010s). Regarding the complete study: Peripheral blood was sampled at the time of initial diagnosis, prior to any treatment. To identify distinguishing TCR V-J signatures, a discovery cohort of 95 to 100 patients was used, comprising 43 with Graves' ophthalmopathy and approximately 57 with stable Graves' hyperthyroidism. Prospective prediction of ophthalmopathy was tested in an independent validation cohort consisting of 18 to 20 hyperthyroidism patients and 15 to 17 patients who later progressed to ophthalmopathy. The approximately 98 discovery patients were randomly divided into training and test sets at a 7:3 ratio. The study also compared thyroid tissue and blood T-cell repertoires from more than 5 Graves' hyperthyroidism patients. After sampling, hyperthyroidism patients received methimazole starting at 30 mg daily, and ophthalmopathy patients received high-dose intravenous methylprednisolone. The paper describes TCR Vbeta CDR3 sequencing of 130 to 150 peripheral blood samples, made up of fewer than 50 ophthalmopathy patients, 70 to 75 hyperthyroidism patients and some 17 progressor patients. Beyond this particular receptor, the publication reports: No statistical method was used to set the sample size in advance, and investigators knew the group allocation. Most expanded thyroid clonotypes (frequency above 0.001) were also detected in blood, suggesting blood repertoires may reflect thyroid immune responses. In validation, progression to ophthalmopathy was predicted by the model with around 71% sensitivity and about 72% specificity, a median of roughly six months before onset. Ophthalmopathy was separated from stable hyperthyroidism by a 13 V-J signature model, with 87.88% sensitivity and approximately 84% specificity obtained in cross-validation and 80%/75% obtained in testing.

Graves' hyperthyroidism was defined as stable when no progression to ophthalmopathy occurred over 18 months of follow-up. Hyperthyroidism patients were aged 18 to 65 years and newly diagnosed, with disease duration of less than 2 months. Exclusion was applied to patients with uncontrolled infections, other autoimmune diseases, pregnancy or lactation. Clinical symptoms, serum thyroxine and TRAb, thyroid ultrasound, and orbital computed tomography formed the basis for the diagnoses. PBMCs were separated from 10 ml of fresh peripheral blood using Ficoll-Paque density gradient centrifugation. Total RNA was extracted using Trizol reagent, and RNA quality was assessed on an Agilent 2100 Bioanalyzer. The TCR beta CDR3 regions were amplified from the RNA transcripts. The first round of RT-PCR for the TCR CDR3 was performed with the HTBI primer set and the Qiagen OneStep RT-PCR kit. Libraries were constructed in a second round of multiplex PCR, after which size selection and purification were carried out. The libraries were sequenced on an Illumina HiSeq2000 using paired-end 100 bp reads. The authors' pipeline ran thus. Raw data were processed with SOAPnuke, discarding reads with adapters, uncalled bases, mean Phred below 15, or no exact constant-primer or identifier match. High-quality paired reads were merged using COPE v1.2.5, and each unique nucleotide sequence was defined as a clonotype. Clonotypes were aligned to IMGT TRBV, TRBD and TRBJ reference segments using MiTCR v1.1. Only V-J combinations with frequency above 0.0001, covering approximately 99% of repertoires, were analysed. The TCS score was defined as the ratio of F50 (clonal expansion) to E x V (chaos), calculated using BLOSUM62-based TCRdist between CDR3 peptides within each V-J. Welch's t-statistics and random forest reduced some 510 V-J features to 13, which were used in a naive Bayes classifier (R e1071). The Morisita-Horn index was used to measure how similar the thyroid and blood repertoires were. Starting from the raw public reads, TCRdb applied fastp trimming at Q25, assembled clones with MiXCR and retained in-frame beta chains. CDR3 protein duplicates are merged, each entry listing the most common genes and DNA. TCRdb assigned the V and J calls; the authors' analysis was not used. Within this sample are hundreds of thousands of distinct CDR3 sequences, with 35% of them counted one time only. The top ten hold approximately 31% of the sample.

Concerning this clonotype: The target of this receptor is not known. Per-nucleotide qualities are absent, and no much larger clonotype sits a single base away.

Taken from the germline V gene, the CDR1 and CDR2 loops are SGHAT and FQNNGV. V lost 2 bases and J lost 2 bases; the stretch between them is 10 bases long. Including the terminal cysteine and phenylalanine, the CDR3 comprises 14 residues. Just CDR3 DNA is preserved here, 42 bases in frame from base 1. Source material: blood. The rearranged chain carries TRBV11-2 and TRBJ2-7; the D segment cannot be called with confidence. The TCR was taken from a woman aged 40 to 50 with Graves' hyperthyroidism. For the CDR3, the sequence is CASSLRSQPYEQYF. The sequenced DNA: TGTGCCAGCAGCTTACGGAGTCAACCCTACGAGCAGTACTTC.